The entry below describes one T cell receptor (beta chain). Its antigen is currently unknown. The data belong to a study of response to subunit inactivated influenza vaccine. TCRdb fed the RT-PCR reads into MiXCR, producing one record per CDR3 protein. The sample holds a few hundred thousand distinct CDR3 sequences, about 20% seen once. Findings and limits, study-wide: Each seasonal influenza vaccination, the authors suggested, recruits few new T cells.

The CDR3 sequence is 14 residues long. With 6 bases clipped from V and 3 bases from J, the junction kept 6 bases outside the gene matches. This clonotype was obtained from a man between 50 and 75 years old who received an inactivated influenza vaccine. The material was PBMCs from blood, obtained about 20 months after vaccination. The chain is built from TRBV12-3 or TRBV12-4 and TRBJ1-1; TRBD1 matches 8 bases. The CDR3 region has the DNA TGTGCCAGCAGGACGAGGACAGGGTACACTGAAGCTTTCTTT. It is translated as CASRTRTGYTEAFF.